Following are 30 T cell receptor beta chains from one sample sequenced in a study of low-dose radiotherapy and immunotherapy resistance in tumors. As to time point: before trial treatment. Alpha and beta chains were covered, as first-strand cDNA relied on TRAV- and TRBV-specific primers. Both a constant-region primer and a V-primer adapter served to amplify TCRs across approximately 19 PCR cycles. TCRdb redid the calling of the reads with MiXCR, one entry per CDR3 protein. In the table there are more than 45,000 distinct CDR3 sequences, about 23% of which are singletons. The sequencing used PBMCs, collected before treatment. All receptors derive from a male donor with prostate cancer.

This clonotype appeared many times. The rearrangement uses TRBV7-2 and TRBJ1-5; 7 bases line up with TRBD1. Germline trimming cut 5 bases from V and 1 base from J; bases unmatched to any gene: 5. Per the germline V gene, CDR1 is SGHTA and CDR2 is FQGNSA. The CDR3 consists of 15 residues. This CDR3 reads CASSPGGGSNQPQHF. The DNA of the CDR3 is TGTGCCAGCAGCCCAGGGGGTGGGAGCAATCAGCCCCAGCATTTT.

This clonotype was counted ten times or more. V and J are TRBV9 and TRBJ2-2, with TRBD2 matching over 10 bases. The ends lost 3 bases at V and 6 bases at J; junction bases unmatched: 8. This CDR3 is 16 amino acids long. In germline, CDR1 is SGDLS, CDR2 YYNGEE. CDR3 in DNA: TGTGCCAGCAGCGCGCCACTAGCGGGATCTGCCGGGGAGCTGTTTTTT. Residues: CASSAPLAGSAGELFF.

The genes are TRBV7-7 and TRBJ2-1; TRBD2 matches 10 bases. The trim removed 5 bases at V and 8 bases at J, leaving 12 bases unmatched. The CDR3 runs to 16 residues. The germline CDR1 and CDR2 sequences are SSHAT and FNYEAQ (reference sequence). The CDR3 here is CASSRGASGRRHEQFF. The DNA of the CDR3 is TGTGCCAGCAGCAGAGGGGCTAGCGGGAGAAGGCATGAGCAGTTCTTC. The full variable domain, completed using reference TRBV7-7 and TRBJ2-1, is GAGVSQSPRYKVTKRGQDVTLRCDPISSHATLYWYQQALGQGPEFLTYFNYEAQPDKSGLPSDRFSAERPEGSISTLTIQRTEQRDSAMYRCASSRGASGRRHEQFFGPGTRLTVL.

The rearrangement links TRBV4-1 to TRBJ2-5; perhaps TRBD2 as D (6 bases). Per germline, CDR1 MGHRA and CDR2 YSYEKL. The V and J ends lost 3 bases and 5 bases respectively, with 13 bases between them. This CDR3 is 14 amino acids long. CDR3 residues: CASSHLARGETQYF. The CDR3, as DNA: TGCGCCAGCAGCCATCTAGCGCGTGGTGAGACCCAGTACTTC.

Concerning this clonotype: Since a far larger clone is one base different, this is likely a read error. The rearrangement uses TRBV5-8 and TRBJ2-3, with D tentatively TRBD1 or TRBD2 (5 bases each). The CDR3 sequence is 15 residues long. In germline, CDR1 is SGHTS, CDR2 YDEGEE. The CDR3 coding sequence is TGTGCCGGCAGCTTAAGGGACGCAAGCACAGATACGCAGTATTTT. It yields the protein CAGSLRDASTDTQYF. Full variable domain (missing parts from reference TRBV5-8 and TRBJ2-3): EAGVTQSPTHLIKTRGQQATLRCSPISGHTSVYWYQQALGLGLQFLLWYDEGEERNRGNFPPRFSGRQFPNYSSELNVNALELEDSALYLCAGSLRDASTDTQYFGPGTRLTVL.

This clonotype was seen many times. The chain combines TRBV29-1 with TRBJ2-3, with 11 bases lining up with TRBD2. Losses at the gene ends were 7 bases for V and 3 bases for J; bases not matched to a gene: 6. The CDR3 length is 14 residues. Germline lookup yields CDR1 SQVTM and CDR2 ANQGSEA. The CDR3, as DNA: TGCAGCGCTCCCTCTAGCGGGAGGACAGATACGCAGTATTTT. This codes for CSAPSSGRTDTQYF.

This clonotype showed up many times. As DNA, the CDR3 is TGTGCCAGCAGTTTAGCGGGGGAGGAAAACATTCAGTACTTC. Translated: CASSLAGEENIQYF. The chain links TRBV12-3 or TRBV12-4 to TRBJ2-4, with D tentatively TRBD2 (6 bases). V lost 0 bases and J 5 bases, leaving 8 bases between the germline ends. The CDR3 is 14 residues long.

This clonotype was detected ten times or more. The CDR3 region is CASSLWEAGGRTDTQYF. The CDR3 DNA sequence: TGTGCCAGCAGCCTCTGGGAAGCGGGGGGCCGCACAGATACGCAGTATTTT. The rearrangement uses TRBV5-4 and TRBJ2-3; TRBD2 matches at 9 bases. CDR3 length: 17 residues. From germline, CDR1 is SGHNT and CDR2 YYREEE (reference sequence). The V gene end was trimmed by 4 bases and the J gene end by 1 base; junction bases not matched to a gene: 10.

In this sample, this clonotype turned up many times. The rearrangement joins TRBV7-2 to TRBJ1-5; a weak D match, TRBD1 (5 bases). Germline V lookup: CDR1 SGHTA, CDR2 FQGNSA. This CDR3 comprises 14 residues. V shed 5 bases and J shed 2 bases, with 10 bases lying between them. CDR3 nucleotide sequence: TGTGCCAGCAGCCATGGGGGGGGCAATCAGCCCCAGCATTTT. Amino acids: CASSHGGGNQPQHF.

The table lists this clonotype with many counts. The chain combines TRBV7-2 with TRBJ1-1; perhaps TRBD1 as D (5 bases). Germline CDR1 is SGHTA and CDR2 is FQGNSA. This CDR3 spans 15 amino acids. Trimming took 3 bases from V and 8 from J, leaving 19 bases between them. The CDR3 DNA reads TGTGCCAGCAGCTTTTCGGCGGCAGGGCAGAAGGAAGCTTTCTTT. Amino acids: CASSFSAAGQKEAFF.

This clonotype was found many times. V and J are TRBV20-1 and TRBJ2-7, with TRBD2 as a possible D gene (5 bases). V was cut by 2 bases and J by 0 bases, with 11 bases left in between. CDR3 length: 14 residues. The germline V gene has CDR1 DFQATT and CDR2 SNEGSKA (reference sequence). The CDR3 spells CSARPTTSSYEQYF. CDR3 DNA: TGCAGTGCTAGACCAACAACTAGCTCCTACGAGCAGTACTTC.

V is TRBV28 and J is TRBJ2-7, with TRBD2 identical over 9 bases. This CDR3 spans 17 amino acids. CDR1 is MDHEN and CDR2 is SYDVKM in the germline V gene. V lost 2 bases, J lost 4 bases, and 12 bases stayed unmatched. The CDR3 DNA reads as TGTGCCAGCAGTTTACCCTCGGACAGGCGGGAGGGTTACGAGCAGTACTTC. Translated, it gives CASSLPSDRREGYEQYF.

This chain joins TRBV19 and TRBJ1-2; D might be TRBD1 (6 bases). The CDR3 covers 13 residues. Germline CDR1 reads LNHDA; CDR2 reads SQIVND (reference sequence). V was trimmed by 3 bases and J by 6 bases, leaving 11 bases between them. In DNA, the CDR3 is TGTGCCAGTAGTATGGCAGGGGAGAATGGCTACACCTTC. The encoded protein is CASSMAGENGYTF.

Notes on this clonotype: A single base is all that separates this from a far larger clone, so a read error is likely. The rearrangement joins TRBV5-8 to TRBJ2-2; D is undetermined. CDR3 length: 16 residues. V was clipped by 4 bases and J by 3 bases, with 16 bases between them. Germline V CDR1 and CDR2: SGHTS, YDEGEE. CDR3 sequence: CASSIPTGTYTGELFF. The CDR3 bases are TGTGCCAGCAGCATACCGACCGGTACGTACACCGGGGAGCTGTTTTTT.

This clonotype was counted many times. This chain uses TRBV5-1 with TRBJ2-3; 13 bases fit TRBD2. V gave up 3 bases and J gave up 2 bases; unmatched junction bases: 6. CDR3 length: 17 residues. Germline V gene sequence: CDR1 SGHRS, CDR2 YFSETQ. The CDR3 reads CASSSITSGGATDTQYF. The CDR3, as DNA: TGCGCCAGCAGCTCGATTACTAGCGGGGGGGCCACAGATACGCAGTATTTT.

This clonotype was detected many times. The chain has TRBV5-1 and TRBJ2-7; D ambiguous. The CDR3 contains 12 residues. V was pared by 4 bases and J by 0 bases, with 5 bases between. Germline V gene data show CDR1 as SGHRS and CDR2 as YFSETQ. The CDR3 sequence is CASSKSSYEQYF. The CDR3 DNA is TGCGCCAGCAGCAAGAGCTCCTACGAGCAGTACTTC. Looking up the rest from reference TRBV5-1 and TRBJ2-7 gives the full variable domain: KAGVTQTPRYLIKTRGQQVTLSCSPISGHRSVSWYQQTPGQGLQFLFEYFSETQRNKGNFPGRFSGRQFSNSRSEMNVSTLELGDSALYLCASSKSSYEQYFGPGTRLTVT.

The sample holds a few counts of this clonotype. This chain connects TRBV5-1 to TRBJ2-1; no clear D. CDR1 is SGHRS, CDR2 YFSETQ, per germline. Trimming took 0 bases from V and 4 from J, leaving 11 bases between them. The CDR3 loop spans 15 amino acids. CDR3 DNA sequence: TGCGCCAGCAGCTTGGAATTATCCGTATACAATGAGCAGTTCTTC. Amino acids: CASSLELSVYNEQFF. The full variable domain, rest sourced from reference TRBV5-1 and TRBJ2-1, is KAGVTQTPRYLIKTRGQQVTLSCSPISGHRSVSWYQQTPGQGLQFLFEYFSETQRNKGNFPGRFSGRQFSNSRSEMNVSTLELGDSALYLCASSLELSVYNEQFFGPGTRLTVL.

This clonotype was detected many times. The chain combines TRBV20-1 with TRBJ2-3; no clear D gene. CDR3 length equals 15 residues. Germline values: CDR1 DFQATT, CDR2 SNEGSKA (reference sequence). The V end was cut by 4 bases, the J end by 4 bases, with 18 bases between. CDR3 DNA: TGCAGTGCTATACCCCAAGAAAGGCTCCCAGATACGCAGTATTTT. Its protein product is CSAIPQERLPDTQYF.

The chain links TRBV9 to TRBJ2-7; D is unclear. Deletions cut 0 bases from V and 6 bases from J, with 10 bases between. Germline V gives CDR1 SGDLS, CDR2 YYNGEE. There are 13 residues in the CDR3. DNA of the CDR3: TGTGCCAGCAGCGTAGGGCAGCTCTCCGAGCAGTACTTC. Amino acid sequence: CASSVGQLSEQYF.

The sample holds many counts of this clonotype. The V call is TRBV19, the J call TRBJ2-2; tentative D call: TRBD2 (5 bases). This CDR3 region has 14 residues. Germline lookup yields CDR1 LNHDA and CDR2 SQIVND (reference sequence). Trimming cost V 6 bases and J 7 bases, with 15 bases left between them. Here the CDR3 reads CASSSRGFGGELFF. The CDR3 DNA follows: TGTGCCAGTAGCAGTCGCGGGTTTGGCGGGGAGCTGTTTTTT.

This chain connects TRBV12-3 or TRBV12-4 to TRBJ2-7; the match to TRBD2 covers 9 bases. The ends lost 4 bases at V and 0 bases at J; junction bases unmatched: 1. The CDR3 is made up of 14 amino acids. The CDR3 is CASSWTSVSYEQYF. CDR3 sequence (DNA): TGTGCCAGCAGTTGGACTAGCGTCTCCTACGAGCAGTACTTC.

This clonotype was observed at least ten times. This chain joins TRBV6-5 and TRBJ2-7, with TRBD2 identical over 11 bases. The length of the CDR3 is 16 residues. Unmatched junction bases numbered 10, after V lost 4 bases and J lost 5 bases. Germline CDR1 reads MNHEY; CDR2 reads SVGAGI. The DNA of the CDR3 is TGTGCCAGCAGTTGGGGGGGTAGCGGGAGGGGAGACGAGCAGTACTTC. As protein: CASSWGGSGRGDEQYF.

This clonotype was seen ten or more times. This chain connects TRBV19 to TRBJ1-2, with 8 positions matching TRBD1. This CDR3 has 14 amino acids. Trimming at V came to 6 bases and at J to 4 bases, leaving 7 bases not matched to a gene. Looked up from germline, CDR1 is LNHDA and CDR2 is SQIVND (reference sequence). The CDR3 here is CASRPTTGAYGYTF. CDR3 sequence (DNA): TGTGCCAGTAGACCCACGACAGGGGCCTATGGCTACACCTTC.

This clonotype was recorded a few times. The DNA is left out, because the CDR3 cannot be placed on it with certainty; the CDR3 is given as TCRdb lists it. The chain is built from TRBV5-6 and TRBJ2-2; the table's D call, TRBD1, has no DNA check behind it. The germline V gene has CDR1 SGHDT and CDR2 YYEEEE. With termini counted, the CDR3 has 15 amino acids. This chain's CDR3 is CASSLTGVDGELFFF.

CDR3 DNA sequence: TGTGCCAGTAGTTCCGGACTAGCGGGATTCTACAATGAGCAGTTCTTC. Translated, it gives CASSSGLAGFYNEQFF. The chain joins TRBV19 to TRBJ2-1, with 12 bases matching TRBD2. Germline V CDR1 and CDR2: LNHDA, SQIVND (reference sequence). CDR3 length: 16 residues. Germline trimming cut 5 bases from V and 3 bases from J; bases unmatched to any gene: 5.

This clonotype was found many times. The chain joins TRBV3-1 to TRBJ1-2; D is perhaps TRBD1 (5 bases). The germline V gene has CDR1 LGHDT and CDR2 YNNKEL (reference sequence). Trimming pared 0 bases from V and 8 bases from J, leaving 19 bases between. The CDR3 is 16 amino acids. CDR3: CASSQDRGSFATGYTF. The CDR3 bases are TGTGCCAGCAGCCAAGATAGGGGCAGTTTCGCTACGGGCTACACCTTC.

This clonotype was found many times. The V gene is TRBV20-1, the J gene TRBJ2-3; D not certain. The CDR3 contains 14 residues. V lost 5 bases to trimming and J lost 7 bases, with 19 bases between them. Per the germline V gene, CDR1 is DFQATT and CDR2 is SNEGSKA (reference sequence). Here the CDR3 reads CSAGRLTVSNTQYF. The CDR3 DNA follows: TGCAGTGCTGGACGACTCACCGTGAGTAATACGCAGTATTTT.

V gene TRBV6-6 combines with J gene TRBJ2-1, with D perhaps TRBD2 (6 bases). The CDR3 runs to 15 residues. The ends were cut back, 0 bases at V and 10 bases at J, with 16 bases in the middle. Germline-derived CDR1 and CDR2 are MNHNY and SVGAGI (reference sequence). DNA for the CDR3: TGTGCCAGCAGTTACTCGGGGGAGGCCGCCTTCGAGCAGTTCTTC. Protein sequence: CASSYSGEAAFEQFF.

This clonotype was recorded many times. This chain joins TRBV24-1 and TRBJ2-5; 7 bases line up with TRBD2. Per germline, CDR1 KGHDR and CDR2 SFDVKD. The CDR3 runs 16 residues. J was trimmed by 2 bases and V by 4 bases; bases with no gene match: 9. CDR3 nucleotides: TGTGCCACCAGTGAGGTCCGGTCGGGACTACAAGAGACCCAGTACTTC. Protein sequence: CATSEVRSGLQETQYF.

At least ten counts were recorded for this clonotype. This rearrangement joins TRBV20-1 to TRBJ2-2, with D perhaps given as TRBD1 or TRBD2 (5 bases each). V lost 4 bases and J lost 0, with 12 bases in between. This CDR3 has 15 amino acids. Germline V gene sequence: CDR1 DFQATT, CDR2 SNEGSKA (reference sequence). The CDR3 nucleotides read TGCAGTGCTACGGGACGGAACGCGAACACCGGGGAGCTGTTTTTT. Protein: CSATGRNANTGELFF.